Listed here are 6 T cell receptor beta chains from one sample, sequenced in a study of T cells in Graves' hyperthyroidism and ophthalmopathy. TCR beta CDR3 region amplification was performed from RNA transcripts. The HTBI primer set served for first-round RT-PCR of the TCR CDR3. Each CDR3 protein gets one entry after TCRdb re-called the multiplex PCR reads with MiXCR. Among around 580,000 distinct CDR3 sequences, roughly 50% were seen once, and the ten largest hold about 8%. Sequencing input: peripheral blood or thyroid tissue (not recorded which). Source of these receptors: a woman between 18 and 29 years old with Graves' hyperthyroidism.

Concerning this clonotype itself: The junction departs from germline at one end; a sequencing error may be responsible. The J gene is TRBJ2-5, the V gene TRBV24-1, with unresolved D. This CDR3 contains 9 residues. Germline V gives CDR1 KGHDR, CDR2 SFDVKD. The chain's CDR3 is CATSDERVF. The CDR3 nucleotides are TGTGCCACCAGTGATGAAAGGGTCTTC.

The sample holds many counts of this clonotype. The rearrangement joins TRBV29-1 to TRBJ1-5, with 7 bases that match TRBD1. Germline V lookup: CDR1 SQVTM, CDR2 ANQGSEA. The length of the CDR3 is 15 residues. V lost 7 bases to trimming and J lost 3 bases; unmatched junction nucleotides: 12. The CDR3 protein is CSACGDRHSNQPQHF. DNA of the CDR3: TGCAGCGCCTGCGGGGACAGACACTCCAATCAGCCCCAGCATTTT.

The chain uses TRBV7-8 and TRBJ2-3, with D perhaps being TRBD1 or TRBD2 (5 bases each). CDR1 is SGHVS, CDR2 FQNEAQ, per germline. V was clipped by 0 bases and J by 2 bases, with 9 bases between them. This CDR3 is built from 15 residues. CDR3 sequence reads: CASSLAPGTTDTQYF. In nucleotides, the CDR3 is TGTGCCAGCAGCTTAGCCCCCGGGACCACAGATACGCAGTATTTT.

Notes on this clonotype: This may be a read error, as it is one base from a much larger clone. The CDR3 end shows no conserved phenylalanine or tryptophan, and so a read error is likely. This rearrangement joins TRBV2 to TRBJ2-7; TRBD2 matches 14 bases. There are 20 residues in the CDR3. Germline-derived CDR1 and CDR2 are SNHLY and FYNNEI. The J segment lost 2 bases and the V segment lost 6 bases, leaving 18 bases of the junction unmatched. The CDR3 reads CASSPRQTPRLAGGTYEQYL. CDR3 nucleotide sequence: TGTGCCAGCAGCCCCCGCCAGACACCGCGACTAGCGGGAGGGACCTACGAGCAGTACCTC.

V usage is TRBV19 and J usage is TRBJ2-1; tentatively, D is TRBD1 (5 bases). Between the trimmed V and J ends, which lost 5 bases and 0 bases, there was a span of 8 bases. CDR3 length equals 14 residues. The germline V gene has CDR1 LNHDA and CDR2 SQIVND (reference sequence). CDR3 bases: TGTGCCAGTAGTTCGCAGGGCTCCTACAATGAGCAGTTCTTC. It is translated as CASSSQGSYNEQFF.

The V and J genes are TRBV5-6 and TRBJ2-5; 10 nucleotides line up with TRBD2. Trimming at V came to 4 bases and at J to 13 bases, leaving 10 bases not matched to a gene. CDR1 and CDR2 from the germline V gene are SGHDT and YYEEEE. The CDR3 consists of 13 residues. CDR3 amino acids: CASSEDRGLASYF. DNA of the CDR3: TGTGCCAGCAGCGAAGACAGGGGACTAGCGTCGTACTTC.